The rows below give T cell receptor beta chains drawn from one sample of a study of blood T cell repertoires in COVID-19. Method: immunoSEQ multiplex PCR; TCRdb's copy keeps in-frame clones and lacks some. The sample carries over 120,000 clones, about 79% recorded once. The sample taken for sequencing was peripheral blood. The source of these receptors is a man between 60 and 70 years old with active or convalescent COVID-19. Both conserved end residues are part of each CDR3. Each record gives: V gene, J gene, clone size, D gene, CDR3 length, CDR3 protein, CDR3 DNA. The D gene is left open where the match is weak. A row's size may be missing; if present it is once, few, many or a size class.

TRBV27,TRBJ2-2,once,TRBD2,15,CASSPTGGFTGELFF,TGTGCCAGCAGTCCAACGGGGGGGTTCACCGGGGAGCTGTTTTTT
TRBV27,TRBJ1-6,many,NA,17,CASSLRPPAQGYSPLHF,TGTGCCAGCAGTTTGAGGCCCCCCGCGCAGGGGTATTCACCCCTCCACTTT
TRBV7-2,TRBJ2-7,once,NA,13,CASSLEESYEQYF,TGTGCCAGCAGCTTAGAGGAGTCCTACGAGCAGTACTTC
TRBV5-6,TRBJ2-7,NA,NA,14,CASSLGRTSYEQYF,TGTGCCAGCAGCTTGGGGCGGACTTCCTACGAGCAGTACTTC
TRBV11-2,TRBJ2-3,once,NA,14,CASSLALAADTQYF,TGTGCCAGCAGCTTAGCACTAGCTGCAGATACGCAGTATTTT
TRBV5-6,TRBJ2-7,NA,NA,16,CASSLRGGGYSYEQYF,TGTGCCAGCAGCTTGCGGGGCGGGGGCTACTCCTACGAGCAGTACTTC
TRBV29-1,TRBJ1-1,few,NA,12,CSVIWANTEAFF,TGCAGCGTGATATGGGCGAACACTGAAGCTTTCTTT
TRBV7-7,TRBJ2-1,NA,NA,15,CASSLDSGDRNEQFF,TGTGCCAGCAGCTTAGATTCGGGAGATAGAAATGAGCAGTTCTTC
TRBV18,TRBJ1-2,once,NA,14,CASSPSSRGYGYTF,TGTGCCAGCTCACCTTCGAGTCGAGGCTATGGCTACACCTTC
TRBV7-9,TRBJ2-3,NA,TRBD2,16,CASSPRSGGGTDTQYF,TGTGCCAGCAGCCCCCGGTCGGGGGGGGGCACAGATACGCAGTATTTT
TRBV29-1,TRBJ1-2,NA,NA,15,CSVLGGATADYGYTF,TGCAGCGTTTTGGGGGGGGCGACTGCTGACTATGGCTACACCTTC
TRBV18,TRBJ1-4,once,NA,15,CASSLRGQGDEKLFF,TGTGCCAGCTCTCTAAGAGGCCAGGGTGATGAAAAACTGTTTTTT
TRBV3-1/TRBV3-2,TRBJ1-5,NA,TRBD1,16,CASSQAGTGGNQPQHF,TGTGCCAGCAGCCAAGCCGGGACAGGCGGCAATCAGCCCCAGCATTTT
TRBV5-1,TRBJ1-2,NA,NA,15,CASSPGRGLDYGYTF,TGCGCCAGCAGCCCGGGGAGGGGGTTGGACTATGGCTACACCTTC
TRBV7-2,TRBJ1-2,NA,TRBD1,15,CASSLDRVANYGYTF,TGTGCCAGCAGCTTGGACAGGGTAGCTAACTATGGCTACACCTTC
TRBV19,TRBJ2-5,NA,TRBD1,16,CASSIRGQGVKETQYF,TGTGCCAGTAGTATACGGGGACAGGGGGTTAAAGAGACCCAGTACTTC
TRBV4-1,TRBJ2-3,NA,TRBD2,16,CASSLGLAVSTDTQYF,TGCGCCAGCAGCCTGGGACTAGCTGTGAGCACAGATACGCAGTATTTT
TRBV19,TRBJ2-5,NA,NA,14,CASSNWEEEETQYF,TGTGCCAGTAGTAACTGGGAGGAGGAAGAGACCCAGTACTTC
TRBV11-3,TRBJ1-2,once,NA,13,CASSPDRAYGYTF,TGTGCCAGCAGCCCGGACAGAGCCTATGGCTACACCTTC
TRBV12-3/TRBV12-4,TRBJ1-1,NA,NA,13,CASTARGNTEAFF,TGTGCCAGCACCGCCCGGGGTAACACTGAAGCTTTCTTT
TRBV3-1/TRBV3-2,TRBJ2-1,NA,NA,14,CASSQSSDDNEQFF,TGTGCCAGCAGCCAGTCTAGCGACGACAATGAGCAGTTCTTC
TRBV11-3,TRBJ1-2,few,NA,15,CASRDNGGSNYGYTF,TGTGCCAGCAGGGATAATGGGGGCTCTAACTATGGCTACACCTTC
TRBV6-5,TRBJ1-4,NA,NA,15,CASSYSLQGREKLFF,TGTGCCAGCAGTTACTCGTTGCAGGGGAGAGAAAAACTGTTTTTT
TRBV19,TRBJ2-5,NA,TRBD1,11,CASSRGETQYF,TGTGCCAGCTCCAGGGGGGAGACCCAGTACTTC